This T cell receptor (beta chain) was sequenced for a study of regulatory T cells in long-lasting Graves disease. HTBI primers from iRepertoire and Arm-PCR of CDR3 regions yielded the TCR beta libraries. TCRdb reprocessed the multiplex PCR reads with MiXCR, giving one entry per CDR3 protein. This sample has roughly 510,000 distinct CDR3 sequences, with about 16% found just once. Time point in this sample: newly diagnosed GD, antithyroid drugs for less than 3 months. PBMC RNA served as the TCR library source. One endocrinology department in Xi'an, China, was where patients came from. This sample was also put to use in a study of T cells in Graves' hyperthyroidism and ophthalmopathy.

The source was peripheral blood mononuclear cells (PBMCs), collected at new diagnosis, from a patient treated with antithyroid drugs. The clonotype comes from a man aged 18 to 35 with Graves disease.

The CDR3 here is CASSLGDLSGEQYF. In nucleotides, the CDR3 is TGTGCCAGCAGCTTGGGGGATCTCTCGGGCGAGCAGTACTTC. The chain combines TRBV5-4 with TRBJ2-7; no firm D call. CDR1 SGHNT and CDR2 YYREEE come from the germline V gene (reference sequence). There are 14 residues in the CDR3. V was pared by 0 bases and J by 6 bases, with 13 bases between.